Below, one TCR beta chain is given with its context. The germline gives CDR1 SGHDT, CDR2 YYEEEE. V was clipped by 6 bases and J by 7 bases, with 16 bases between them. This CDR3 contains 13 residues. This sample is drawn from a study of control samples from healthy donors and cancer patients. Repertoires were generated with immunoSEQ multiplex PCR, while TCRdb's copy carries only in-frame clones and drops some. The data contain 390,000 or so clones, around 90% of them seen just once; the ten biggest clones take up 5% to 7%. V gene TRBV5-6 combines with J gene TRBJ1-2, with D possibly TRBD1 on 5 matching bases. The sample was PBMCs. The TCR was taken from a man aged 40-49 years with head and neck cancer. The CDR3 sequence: CASMQGVGGGYTF. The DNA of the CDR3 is TGTGCCAGCATGCAAGGAGTCGGGGGTGGCTACACCTTC.